The T cell receptor beta chain under discussion was sequenced for a study of PD-1 blockade in classical Hodgkin lymphoma. Study observations and caveats: Reported baseline diversity: healthy donors highest, relapsed/refractory patients lowest. Why repertoires differed is undefined; disease activity or prior therapy possibly contributed.

Profiled with immunoSEQ multiplex PCR; TCRdb holds only in-frame clones, not every one. Here the sample spans over 15,000 clones, about 92% being singletons. Of note for this clone: Its specificity is not known.

Trimming shortened V by 7 bases and J by 4 bases, and 13 bases separated the two germline ends. The CDR3 is made up of 14 amino acids. Germline-derived CDR1 and CDR2 are ENHRY and SYGVKD. The time point is: newly diagnosed, previously untreated cHL patient sample. Magnetic negative selection served to purify CD4+ T cells out of PBMCs that had been thawed. Newly diagnosed, untreated classical Hodgkin lymphoma PBMCs provided comparison. This receptor was taken from a human donor with classical Hodgkin lymphoma. Sequences were obtained from CD4+ T cells from blood. V usage is TRBV10-3 and J usage is TRBJ2-2; D possibly uses TRBD1 or TRBD2 (5 bases each). In nucleotides, the CDR3 is TGTGCCATCAAAGGGACGGTGGCCACCGGGGAGCTGTTTTTT. Translated, it gives CAIKGTVATGELFF.